The clone carrying this T cell receptor beta chain was picked up a small number of times. The antigen is unknown. This sample is drawn from a study of Ad26.COV2.S vaccination and SARS-CoV-2 variants. Findings of the study overall: Marked by substantial breadth, spike-specific CD8+ and CD4+ T cell responses were reportedly seen after vaccination. Recipients of either vaccine or placebo displayed similar breadth of non-spike TCRs.

Produced via immunoSEQ multiplex PCR; TCRdb's table is partial and in-frame only. The sample carries 410,000 or so clones, around 93% recorded once. After removal of 4 bases from V and 3 bases from J, the junction contained 16 bases not matched to a gene. Germline loops: CDR1 SGHDN, CDR2 FVKESK. The CDR3 length is 18 residues. Treatment indicated: over 15 received Ad26.COV2.S at low or high dose, single or two shots; 5 received placebo; per-sample allocation not given. Specimen acquisition occurred on day 63 following the initial vaccine or placebo injection. The sample came from a Boston adult aged 18-55 years.

The sequence derives from a person between 18 and 60 years old who received the Ad26.COV2.S COVID-19 vaccine or a placebo. The chain joins TRBV14 to TRBJ2-7; 9 bases fit TRBD1. The sample here was peripheral blood, taken in a trial of Ad26.COV2.S vaccine versus placebo. The CDR3 DNA reads TGTGCCAGCAGCCTTACACCACGACAGGGGGGACACCTCTACGAGCAGTACTTC. Its protein product is CASSLTPRQGGHLYEQYF.